This is a list of T cell receptor beta chains from one sample in a study of neurological immune-mediated disorders. A single record per CDR3 protein comes from TCRdb applying MiXCR to the 5' RACE reads. This sample has tens of thousands of distinct CDR3 sequences, with around 3% found just once. The sequencing sample was made of PBMCs. The source of these receptors is a man in his forties with multiple sclerosis. The CDR3 runs from the conserved cysteine through the conserved F or W. A D gene is named only where the DNA matches it firmly. Clone size is given for some rows only: seen once, a few or many times, or a class if the clone is expanded.

V: TRBV7-2; D: .; size: many; J: TRBJ2-7; CDR3: CASSLEGSFSYEQYF; DNA: TGTGCCAGCAGCTTAGAGGGCAGCTTCTCCTACGAGCAGTACTTC
V: TRBV5-1; D: .; size: .; J: TRBJ1-2; CDR3: CASSLEGSGDYGYTF; DNA: TGCGCCAGCAGCTTGGAGGGGTCAGGGGACTATGGCTACACCTTC
V: TRBV2; D: TRBD1; size: many; J: TRBJ1-2; CDR3: CASSGTGRLGYGYTF; DNA: TGTGCCAGCAGTGGGACAGGTCGTCTCGGCTATGGCTACACCTTC
V: TRBV29-1; D: TRBD1; size: many; J: TRBJ2-7; CDR3: CSVRQGIYEQYF; DNA: TGCAGCGTACGACAGGGGATCTACGAGCAGTACTTC
V: TRBV20-1; D: TRBD2; size: many; J: TRBJ2-7; CDR3: CSARSIAGSSYEQYF; DNA: TGCAGTGCTAGATCAATAGCGGGGAGCTCCTACGAGCAGTACTTC
V: TRBV9; D: .; size: many; J: TRBJ1-2; CDR3: CASSVELSDYGYTF; DNA: TGTGCCAGCAGCGTGGAACTTAGCGACTATGGCTACACCTTC
V: TRBV6-5; D: TRBD2; size: many; J: TRBJ2-7; CDR3: CASSWTVGVGGSEQYF; DNA: TGTGCCAGCAGTTGGACCGTCGGTGTGGGCGGGAGCGAGCAGTACTTC
V: TRBV20-1; D: .; size: many; J: TRBJ2-4; CDR3: CSARVRGGENIQYF; DNA: TGCAGTGCCCGCGTCCGGGGTGGCGAAAACATTCAGTACTTC
V: TRBV5-1; D: .; size: many; J: TRBJ2-3; CDR3: CASRDWGSTDTQYF; DNA: TGCGCCAGCAGGGACTGGGGAAGCACAGATACGCAGTATTTT
V: TRBV6-5; D: TRBD1; size: many; J: TRBJ1-2; CDR3: CASSRQGYGYTF; DNA: TGTGCCAGCAGCCGACAGGGGTATGGCTACACCTTC
V: TRBV7-2; D: TRBD1; size: few; J: TRBJ2-4; CDR3: CASSPQGKRDIQYF; DNA: TGTGCCAGCAGCCCACAGGGGAAAAGGGACATTCAGTACTTC
V: TRBV24-1; D: .; size: many; J: TRBJ2-3; CDR3: CATSDYGTYSTDTQYF; DNA: TGTGCCACCAGTGATTATGGGACTTACAGCACAGATACGCAGTATTTT
V: TRBV6-1; D: .; size: .; J: TRBJ2-7; CDR3: CASSEETQSFYEQYF; DNA: TGTGCCAGCAGTGAAGAAACCCAAAGCTTCTACGAGCAGTACTTC
V: TRBV11-2; D: .; size: many; J: TRBJ2-1; CDR3: CASSLERYNEQFF; DNA: TGTGCCAGCAGCTTAGAAAGGTACAATGAGCAGTTCTTC
V: TRBV2; D: .; size: many; J: TRBJ1-5; CDR3: CATRGGGAGQPQHF; DNA: TGTGCCACCCGGGGGGGAGGGGCGGGACAGCCCCAGCATTTT
V: TRBV5-5; D: TRBD1; size: many; J: TRBJ2-7; CDR3: CASSFSGGNEQYF; DNA: TGTGCCAGCAGCTTTTCAGGGGGCAACGAGCAGTACTTC
V: TRBV12-3/TRBV12-4; D: .; size: many; J: TRBJ2-2; CDR3: CAARGATGELFF; DNA: TGTGCCGCGAGGGGGGCCACCGGGGAGCTGTTTTTT
V: TRBV12-3/TRBV12-4; D: .; size: .; J: TRBJ1-2; CDR3: CASSLRAASNYGYTF; DNA: TGTGCCAGCAGTTTAAGGGCCGCATCTAACTATGGCTACACCTTC
V: TRBV24-1; D: TRBD1; size: many; J: TRBJ2-3; CDR3: CATSGTGGRADTQYF; DNA: TGTGCCACCAGTGGTACAGGGGGGCGCGCAGATACGCAGTATTTT
V: TRBV2; D: .; size: many; J: TRBJ1-6; CDR3: CAGRAELLDSPLHF; DNA: TGTGCCGGCCGTGCCGAATTGCTGGATTCACCCCTCCACTTT
V: TRBV20-1; D: .; size: few; J: TRBJ2-5; CDR3: CSAERTEETQYF; DNA: TGCAGTGCTGAGAGGACAGAAGAGACCCAGTACTTC
V: TRBV5-1; D: .; size: many; J: TRBJ1-1; CDR3: CASSPVPRTTSTEAFF; DNA: TGCGCCAGCAGCCCGGTACCTCGGACGACGAGCACTGAAGCTTTCTTT
V: TRBV18; D: .; size: many; J: TRBJ2-7; CDR3: CASSPSMVYEQYF; DNA: TGTGCCAGCTCACCCTCTATGGTCTACGAGCAGTACTTC
V: TRBV11-2; D: .; size: many; J: TRBJ1-5; CDR3: CASSLGPSNQPQHF; DNA: TGTGCCAGCAGCTTAGGCCCTAGCAATCAGCCCCAGCATTTT
V: TRBV12-3/TRBV12-4; D: .; size: many; J: TRBJ1-2; CDR3: CASSMQGNYGYTF; DNA: TGTGCCAGCAGTATGCAGGGAAACTATGGCTACACCTTC
V: TRBV2; D: .; size: many; J: TRBJ2-7; CDR3: CASSEGKGRHEQYF; DNA: TGTGCCAGCAGTGAAGGAAAGGGGCGCCACGAGCAGTACTTC